The entry below gives a single T cell receptor beta chain sequence along with its context. Its binding antigen is unknown. No base qualities exist here, and no much larger clone lies one base off it. The donors were included in the validation cohort of over a hundred subjects, a group kept apart from the approximately 700-subject first cohort. The V end loses 1 base and the J end loses 2 bases, and a stretch of 10 bases separates them. The germline V gene sets CDR1 to MNHNS and CDR2 to SASEGT. From the cysteine through the phenylalanine, the CDR3 covers 15 amino acids. Left in the record is the CDR3 DNA by itself, 45 bases read in frame from the first base. The data belong to a study of cytomegalovirus exposure and HLA in healthy donors (dated by TCRdb to about 2017). For context, the study as a whole: According to a later analysis, one platform produced both the roughly 110 validation repertoires and the roughly 660 repertoires of the first cohort. The study combined high-throughput TCR immunosequencing, statistical association of individual TCRs with disease status, and machine learning to predict cytomegalovirus infection status. The aim of the study was to test whether cataloging public T cell receptors could identify signatures of past pathogen exposure. In addition to the first cohort of 650 to 750 subjects, a separate validation cohort of approximately 110 different subjects was used.

Study-level results and caveats: In both the original and validation cohorts, the classifier was reported to diagnose cytomegalovirus status with high specificity and sensitivity. In a later analysis, TCRs clustered in the first cohort were found to also tend to co-occur in the 110 or so validation repertoires, with about 94% of cluster scores above 0. While some public TCRs were present in many individuals, most TCR sequences turned up only very rarely across donors. In vitro tests confirmed that three of the cytomegalovirus-associated TCR beta chains recognize cytomegalovirus antigens. All 120 or so repertoires were used to score co-occurrence in the validation cohort in a later analysis, because that analysis had no HLA typing for the cohort. It was suggested by the authors that the approach could potentially be generalized to other disease states and immunological phenotypes. In the study, about 150 TCR beta chains were listed as associated with cytomegalovirus.

The receptor library was made with the immunoSEQ multiplex PCR assay. In the source study's methods: A statistical classification framework was built for diagnosing cytomegalovirus status from the catalog of TCR beta chain sequences. TCRdb re-hosts the immuneACCESS table, in-frame sequences only. Its copies lack some clones; in the studies checked, an unresolved V gene accounts for under half of them, and the cause for the rest is not known. The DNA gave D and trimming, while V, J and clone size come from that table. This sample comprises some 240,000 clones, around 87% of them detected only once. Clones ranked in the top ten supply about 1.2% of the sample.

The receptor's source is a woman in her twenties or thirties in good health and CMV-seropositive. This sequence uses TRBV6-1 and TRBJ2-3, with the D gene call left open. The material sequenced was PBMCs. The CDR3 loop reads CASSEVVEPTDTQYF. The DNA sequence is TGTGCCAGCAGTGAAGTGGTGGAGCCCACAGATACGCAGTATTTT.